This T cell receptor beta chain was captured in a study of spatial heterogeneity in lung cancer. Across the study: A unique TCR and UMI combination showed up more than ten times in raw reads, on average. The study, taken as a whole, reports: In tumors, expanded intratumoral alpha and beta TCR counts tracked mutation counts. Quantities of ubiquitous and regional expanded TCRs paralleled ubiquitous and regional nonsynonymous mutations, respectively.

This clonotype has a count of ten or more. Its specificity is unknown. As an off-target read in a library built for alpha chains, this beta chain has a frequency of little significance. TCRdb itself ran the 5' RACE reads through MiXCR, one entry per CDR3 protein. Altogether 15,000 to 20,000 distinct CDR3 sequences are present, 5.8% being singletons, with the ten largest covering under 13%. Time point defined: sample taken at primary tumor resection. Samples came from some 73 TRACERx patients with untreated early-stage lung cancer. Germline V gene sequence: CDR1 SGHDN, CDR2 FVKESK. This CDR3 contains 14 residues. V gave up 4 bases and J gave up 4 bases, with 12 bases separating them.

This chain joins TRBV14 and TRBJ2-3; D remains unclear. The receptor was isolated from a female donor with early-stage non-small cell lung cancer. The source was lung tumor tissue, collected at surgery. The CDR3 DNA follows: TGTGCCAGCAGCCCGTATTTAACGTCAGATACGCAGTATTTT. The encoded protein is CASSPYLTSDTQYF.